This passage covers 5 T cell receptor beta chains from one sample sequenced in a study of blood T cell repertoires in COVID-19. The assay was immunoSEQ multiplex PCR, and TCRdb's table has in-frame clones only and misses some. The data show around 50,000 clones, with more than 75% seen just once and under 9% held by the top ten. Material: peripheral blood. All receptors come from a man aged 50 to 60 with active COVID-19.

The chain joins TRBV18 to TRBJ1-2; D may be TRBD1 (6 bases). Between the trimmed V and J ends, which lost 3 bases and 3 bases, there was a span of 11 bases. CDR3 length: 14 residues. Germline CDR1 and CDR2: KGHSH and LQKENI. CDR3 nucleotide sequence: TGTGCCAGCTCACCCAGGGGATTGGACTATGGCTACACCTTC. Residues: CASSPRGLDYGYTF.

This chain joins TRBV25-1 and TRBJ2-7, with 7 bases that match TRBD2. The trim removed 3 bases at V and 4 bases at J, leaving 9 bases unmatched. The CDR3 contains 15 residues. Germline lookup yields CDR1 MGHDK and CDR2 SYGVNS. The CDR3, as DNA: TGTGCCAGCAGTGATTTAAGTAGCGGGCCTTACGAGCAGTACTTC. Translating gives CASSDLSSGPYEQYF.

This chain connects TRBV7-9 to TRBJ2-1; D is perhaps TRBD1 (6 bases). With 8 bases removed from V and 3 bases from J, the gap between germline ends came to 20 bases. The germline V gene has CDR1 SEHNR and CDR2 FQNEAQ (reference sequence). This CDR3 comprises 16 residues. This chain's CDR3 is CASALSLTGYYNEQFF. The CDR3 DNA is TGTGCCAGCGCACTTTCCCTTACAGGGTACTACAATGAGCAGTTCTTC.

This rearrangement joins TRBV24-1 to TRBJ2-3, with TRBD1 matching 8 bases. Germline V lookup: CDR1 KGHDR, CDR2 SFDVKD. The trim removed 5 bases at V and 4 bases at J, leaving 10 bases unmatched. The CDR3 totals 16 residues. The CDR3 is CATSGTGTGIPDTQYF. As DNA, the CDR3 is TGTGCCACCAGTGGAACCGGGACAGGCATCCCAGATACGCAGTATTTT.

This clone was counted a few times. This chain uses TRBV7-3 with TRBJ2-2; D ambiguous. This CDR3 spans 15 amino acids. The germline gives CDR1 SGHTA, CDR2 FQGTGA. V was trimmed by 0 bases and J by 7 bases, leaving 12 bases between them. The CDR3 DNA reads TGTGCCAGCAGCTTAACCCCCCTAGAGAGCGGGGAGCTGTTTTTT. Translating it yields CASSLTPLESGELFF. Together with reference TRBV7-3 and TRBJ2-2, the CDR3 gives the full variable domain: GAGVSQTPSNKVTEKGKYVELRCDPISGHTALYWYRQSLGQGPEFLIYFQGTGAADDSGLPNDRFFAVRPEGSVSTLKIQRTERGDSAVYLCASSLTPLESGELFFGEGSRLTVL.